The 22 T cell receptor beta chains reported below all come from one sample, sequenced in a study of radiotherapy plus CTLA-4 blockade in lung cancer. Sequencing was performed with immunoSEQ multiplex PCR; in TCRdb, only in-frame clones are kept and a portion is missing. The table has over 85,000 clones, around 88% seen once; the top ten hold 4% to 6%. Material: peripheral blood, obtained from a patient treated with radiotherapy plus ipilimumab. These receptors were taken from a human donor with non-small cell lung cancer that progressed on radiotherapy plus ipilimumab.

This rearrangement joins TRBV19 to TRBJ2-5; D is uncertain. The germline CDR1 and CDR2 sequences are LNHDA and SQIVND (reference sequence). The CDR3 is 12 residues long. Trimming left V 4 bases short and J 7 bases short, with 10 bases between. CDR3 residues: CASSTYLGTQYF. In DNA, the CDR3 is TGTGCCAGTAGTACTTATCTAGGGACCCAGTACTTC.

CDR3 coding DNA: TGTGCCAGCAGGTTACAAGGGGGAAACTACGAGCAGTACTTC. Protein: CASRLQGGNYEQYF. The chain recombines TRBV5-5 with TRBJ2-7; a possible D gene is TRBD1 (6 bases). This CDR3 has 14 residues. V lost 5 bases and J 3 bases, leaving 15 bases between the germline ends. From germline, CDR1 is SGHKS and CDR2 YYEKEE (reference sequence).

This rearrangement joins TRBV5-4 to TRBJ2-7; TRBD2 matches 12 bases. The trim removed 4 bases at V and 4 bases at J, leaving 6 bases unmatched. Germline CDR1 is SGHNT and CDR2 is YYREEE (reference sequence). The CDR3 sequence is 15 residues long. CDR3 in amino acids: CASSLGLAGGYEQYF. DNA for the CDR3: TGTGCCAGCAGCCTGGGACTAGCGGGTGGTTACGAGCAGTACTTC.

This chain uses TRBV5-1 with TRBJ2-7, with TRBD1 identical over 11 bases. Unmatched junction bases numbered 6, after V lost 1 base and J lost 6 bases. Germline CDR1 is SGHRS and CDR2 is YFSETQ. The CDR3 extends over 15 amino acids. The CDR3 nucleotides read TGCGCCAGCAGCTTGTCCGGGACAGGGGGTCTCGAGCAGTACTTC. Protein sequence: CASSLSGTGGLEQYF.

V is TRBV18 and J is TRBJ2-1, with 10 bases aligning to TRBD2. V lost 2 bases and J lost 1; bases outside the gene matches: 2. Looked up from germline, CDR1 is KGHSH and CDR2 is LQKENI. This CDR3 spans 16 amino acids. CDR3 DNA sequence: TGTGCCAGCTCACCAGTGACTAGCGGGTCCTACAATGAGCAGTTCTTC. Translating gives CASSPVTSGSYNEQFF.

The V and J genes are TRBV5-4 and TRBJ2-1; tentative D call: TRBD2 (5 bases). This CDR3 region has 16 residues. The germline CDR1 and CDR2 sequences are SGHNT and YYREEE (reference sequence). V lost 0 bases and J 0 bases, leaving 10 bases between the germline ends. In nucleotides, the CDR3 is TGTGCCAGCAGCTTGGGAGGACTGAGCTCCTACAATGAGCAGTTCTTC. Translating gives CASSLGGLSSYNEQFF.

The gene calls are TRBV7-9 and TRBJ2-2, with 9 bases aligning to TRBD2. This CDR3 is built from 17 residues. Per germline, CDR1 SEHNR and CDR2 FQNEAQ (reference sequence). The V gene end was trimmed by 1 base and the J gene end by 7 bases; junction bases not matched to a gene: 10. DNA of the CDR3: TGTGCCAGCAGCTTAGATGGCGGGAGGGCCCTCGGCGGGGAGCTGTTTTTT. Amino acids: CASSLDGGRALGGELFF.

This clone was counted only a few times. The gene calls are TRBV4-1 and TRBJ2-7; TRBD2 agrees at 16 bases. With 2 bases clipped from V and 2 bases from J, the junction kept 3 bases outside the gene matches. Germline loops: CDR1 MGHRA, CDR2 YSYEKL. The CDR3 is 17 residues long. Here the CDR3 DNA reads TGCGCCAGCAGCCAAACGGGACTAGCGGGAGGGACCTACGAGCAGTACTTC. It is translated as CASSQTGLAGGTYEQYF.

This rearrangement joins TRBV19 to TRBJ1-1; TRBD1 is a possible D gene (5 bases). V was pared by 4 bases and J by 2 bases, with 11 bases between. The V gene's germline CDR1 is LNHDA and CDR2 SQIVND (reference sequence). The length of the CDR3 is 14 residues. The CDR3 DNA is TGTGCCAGTAGTAAGGGAAGGGGTAACACTGAAGCTTTCTTT. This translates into CASSKGRGNTEAFF.

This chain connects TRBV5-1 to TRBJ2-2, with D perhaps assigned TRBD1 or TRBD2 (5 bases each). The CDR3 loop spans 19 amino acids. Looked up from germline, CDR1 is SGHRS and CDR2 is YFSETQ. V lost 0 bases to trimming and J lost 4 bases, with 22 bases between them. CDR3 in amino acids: CASSLAGSPGPSPTGELFF. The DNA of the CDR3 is TGCGCCAGCAGCTTGGCCGGTAGCCCGGGGCCGTCGCCCACCGGGGAGCTGTTTTTT.

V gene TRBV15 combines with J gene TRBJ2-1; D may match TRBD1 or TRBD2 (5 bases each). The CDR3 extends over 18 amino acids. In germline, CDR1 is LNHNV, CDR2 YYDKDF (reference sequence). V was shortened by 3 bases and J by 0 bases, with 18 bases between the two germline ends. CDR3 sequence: CATSRAGAGMSSYNEQFF. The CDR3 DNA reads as TGTGCCACCAGCAGGGCCGGGGCAGGGATGAGCTCCTACAATGAGCAGTTCTTC.

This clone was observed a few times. CDR3 in amino acids: CASSPEEMAQYF. CDR3 coding DNA: TGTGCCAGCTCACCAGAGGAAATGGCGCAGTATTTT. The chain recombines TRBV18 with TRBJ2-3; no firm D call. V was pared by 2 bases and J by 10 bases, with 10 bases between. Per the germline V gene, CDR1 is KGHSH and CDR2 is LQKENI. The CDR3 runs 12 residues.

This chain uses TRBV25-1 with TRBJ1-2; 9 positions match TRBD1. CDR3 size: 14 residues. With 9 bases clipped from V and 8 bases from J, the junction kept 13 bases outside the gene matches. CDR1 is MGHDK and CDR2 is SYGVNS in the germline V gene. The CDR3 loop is CARSFMGQGEGYTF. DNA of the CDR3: TGTGCCAGGTCTTTTATGGGACAGGGAGAGGGCTACACCTTC.

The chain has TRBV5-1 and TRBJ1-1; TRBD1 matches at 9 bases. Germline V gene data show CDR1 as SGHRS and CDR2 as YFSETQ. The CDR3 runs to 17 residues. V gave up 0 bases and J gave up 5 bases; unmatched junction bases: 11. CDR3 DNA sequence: TGCGCCAGCAGCTTGGCGGACAGGGGTCTTAGAGGGACTGAAGCTTTCTTT. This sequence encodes CASSLADRGLRGTEAFF.

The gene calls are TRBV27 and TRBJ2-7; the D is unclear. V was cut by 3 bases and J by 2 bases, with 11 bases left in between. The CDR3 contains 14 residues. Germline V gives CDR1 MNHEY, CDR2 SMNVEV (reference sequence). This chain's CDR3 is CASSFSAAPYEQYF. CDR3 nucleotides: TGTGCCAGCAGTTTTTCCGCGGCCCCCTACGAGCAGTACTTC.

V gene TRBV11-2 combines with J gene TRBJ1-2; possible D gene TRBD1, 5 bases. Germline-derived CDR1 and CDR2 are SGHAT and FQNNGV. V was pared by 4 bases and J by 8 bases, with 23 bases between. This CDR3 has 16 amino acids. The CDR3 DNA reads TGTGCCAGCAGCTCACTTAGGATGGGACCCGGGGACGGCTACACCTTC. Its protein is CASSSLRMGPGDGYTF. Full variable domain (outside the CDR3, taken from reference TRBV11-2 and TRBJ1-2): EAGVAQSPRYKIIEKRQSVAFWCNPISGHATLYWYQQILGQGPKLLIQFQNNGVVDDSQLPKDRFSAERLKGVDSTLKIQPAKLEDSAVYLCASSSLRMGPGDGYTFGSGTRLTVV.

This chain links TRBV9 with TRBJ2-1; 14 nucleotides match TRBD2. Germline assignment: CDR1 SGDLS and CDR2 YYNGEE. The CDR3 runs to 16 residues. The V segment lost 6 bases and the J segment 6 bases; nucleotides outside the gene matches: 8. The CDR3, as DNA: TGTGCCAGCACCGGGACTAGCGGGAGAAAGGCCAATGAGCAGTTCTTC. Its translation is CASTGTSGRKANEQFF.

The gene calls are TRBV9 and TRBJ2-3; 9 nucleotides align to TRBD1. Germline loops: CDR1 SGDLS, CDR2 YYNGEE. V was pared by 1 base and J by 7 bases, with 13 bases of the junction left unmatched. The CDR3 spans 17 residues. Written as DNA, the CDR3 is TGTGCCAGCAGCGTATGGGGGACAGGGCAAAATATGAATACGCAGTATTTT. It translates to CASSVWGTGQNMNTQYF.

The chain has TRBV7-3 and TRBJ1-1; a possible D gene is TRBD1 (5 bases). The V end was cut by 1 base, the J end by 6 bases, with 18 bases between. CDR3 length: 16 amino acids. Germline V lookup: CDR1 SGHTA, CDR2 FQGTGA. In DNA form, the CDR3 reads TGTGCCAGCAGCTTAAAGGGCAGGGAATCATCGGCTGAAGCTTTCTTT. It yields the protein CASSLKGRESSAEAFF.

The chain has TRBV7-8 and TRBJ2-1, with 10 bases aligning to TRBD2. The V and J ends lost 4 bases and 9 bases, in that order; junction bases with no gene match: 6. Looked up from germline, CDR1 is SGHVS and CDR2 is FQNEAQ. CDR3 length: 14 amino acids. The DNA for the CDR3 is TGTGCCAGCAGCTCAACGGGACTAGCGAGTGAGCAGTTCTTC. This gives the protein CASSSTGLASEQFF.

The CDR3 DNA sequence: TGTGCCAGCAGCTCCCAGGGGGCAACTGGGGCCAACGTCCTGACTTTC. Residues: CASSSQGATGANVLTF. The V gene is TRBV7-3, the J gene TRBJ2-6; the match to TRBD1 covers 8 bases. CDR3 length: 16 residues. Germline V CDR1 and CDR2: SGHTA, FQGTGA. V was clipped by 4 bases and J by 2 bases; unmatched bases: 4.

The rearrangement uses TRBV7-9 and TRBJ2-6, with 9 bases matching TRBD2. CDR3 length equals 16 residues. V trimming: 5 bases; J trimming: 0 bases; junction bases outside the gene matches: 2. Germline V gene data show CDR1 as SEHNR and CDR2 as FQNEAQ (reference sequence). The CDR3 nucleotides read TGTGCCAGCAGCCCGACTAGCGGCTCTGGGGCCAACGTCCTGACTTTC. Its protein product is CASSPTSGSGANVLTF. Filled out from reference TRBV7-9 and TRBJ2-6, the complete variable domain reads DTGVSQNPRHKITKRGQNVTFRCDPISEHNRLYWYRQTLGQGPEFLTYFQNEAQLEKSRLLSDRFSAERPKGSFSTLEIQRTEQGDSAMYLCASSPTSGSGANVLTFGAGSRLTVL.